In this sample, the clone carrying this TCR beta chain turned up once. Profiling relied on immunoSEQ multiplex PCR, and the TCRdb table lists in-frame clones only, not all of them. The sample has some 200,000 clones, about 89% seen once; the top ten hold 3% to 3.5%. CDR1 is MNHEY and CDR2 is SMNVEV in the germline V gene (reference sequence). This CDR3 has 16 residues. Trimming stripped 5 bases from V and 0 bases from J, with 17 bases between. This entry comes from a study of T cell responses to AZD1222 COVID-19 vaccine. The source of this sequence is an adult who received the AZD1222 COVID-19 vaccine. V gene TRBV27 combines with J gene TRBJ2-7; D may correspond to TRBD1 or TRBD2 (5 bases each). Sequencing used peripheral blood, obtained 28 days after the second AZD1222 dose. DNA of the CDR3: TGTGCCAGCAGTCTGGCCGGGGCAGCCTCCTCCTACGAGCAGTACTTC. Its protein is CASSLAGAASSYEQYF.